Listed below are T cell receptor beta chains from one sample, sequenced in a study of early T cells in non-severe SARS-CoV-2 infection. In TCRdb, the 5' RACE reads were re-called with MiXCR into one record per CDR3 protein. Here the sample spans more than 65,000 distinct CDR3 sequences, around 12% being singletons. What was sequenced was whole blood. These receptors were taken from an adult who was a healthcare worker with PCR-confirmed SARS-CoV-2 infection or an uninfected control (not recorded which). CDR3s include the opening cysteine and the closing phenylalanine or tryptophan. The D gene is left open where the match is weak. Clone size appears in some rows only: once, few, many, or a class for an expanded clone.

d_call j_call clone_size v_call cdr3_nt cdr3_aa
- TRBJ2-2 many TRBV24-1 TGTGCCACCAGTGATTTGATGGGCAGGGGTCACACCGGGGAGCTGTTTTTT CATSDLMGRGHTGELFF
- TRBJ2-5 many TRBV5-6 TGTGCCAGCAGCCCAACTCCTACCGGAGTACAAGAGACCCAGTACTTC CASSPTPTGVQETQYF
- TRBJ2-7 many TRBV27 TGTGCCAGCAGTGACGGACCGAGTATCTACGAGCAGTACTTC CASSDGPSIYEQYF
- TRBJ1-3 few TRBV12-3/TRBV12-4 TGTGCCAGCAGTCAATTAAGGGCGATTGGAAACACCATATATTTT CASSQLRAIGNTIYF
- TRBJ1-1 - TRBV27 TGTGCCAGCAGTTTGGAGCGTAGGAACACTGAAGCTTTCTTT CASSLERRNTEAFF
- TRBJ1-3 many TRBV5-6 TGTGCCAGCAGCTTGGTCCGATCCTCTGGAAACACCATATATTTT CASSLVRSSGNTIYF
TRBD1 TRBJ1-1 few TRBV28 TGTGCCAGCAGTTTAGTTGGACAGGCGAACACTGAAGCTTTCTTT CASSLVGQANTEAFF
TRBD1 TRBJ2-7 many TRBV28 TGTGCCAGCAGTCAGAGGACAGGGGGCTACGAGCAGTACTTC CASSQRTGGYEQYF
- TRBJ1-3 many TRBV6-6 TGTGCCAGCAGTTACTCGTACGAGAAAGACAAAGGAAACACCATATATTTT CASSYSYEKDKGNTIYF
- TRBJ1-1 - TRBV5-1 TGCGCCAGCAGCTCCGGCGGGGCTAGGACTGAAGCTTTCTTT CASSSGGARTEAFF
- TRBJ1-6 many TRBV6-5 TGTGCCAGCAGTTACTCGGTTCAGGGGAATTCACCCCTCCACTTT CASSYSVQGNSPLHF
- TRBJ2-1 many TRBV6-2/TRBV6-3 TGTGCCAGCAGTTCGGGTCCGGTCTCCTACAATGAGCAGTTCTTC CASSSGPVSYNEQFF
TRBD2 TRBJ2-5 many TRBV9 TGTGCCAGCAGCGTAGGGCCGGCTAGCGGGGGGCAAGAGACCCAGTACTTC CASSVGPASGGQETQYF
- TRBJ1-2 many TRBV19 TGTGCCAGTAGTATGTGGCCAGCATATGGCTACACCTTC CASSMWPAYGYTF
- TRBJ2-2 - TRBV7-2 TGTGCCAGCAAGGGGCGCGGGGAGCTGTTTTTT CASKGRGELFF
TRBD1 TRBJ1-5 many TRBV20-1 TGCAGTGCCACGACAGGGCTCCAGCCCCAGCATTTT CSATTGLQPQHF
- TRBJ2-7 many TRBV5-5 TGTGCCAGCAGCTTGAGGGACGGCTTCTCCTACGAGCAGTACTTC CASSLRDGFSYEQYF
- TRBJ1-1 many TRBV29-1 TGCAGCGTTGTTAGTGGGAACACTGAAGCTTTCTTT CSVVSGNTEAFF
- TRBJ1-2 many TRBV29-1 TGCAGCGTTGTGTATAAGGGAGTAGATGGCTACACCTTC CSVVYKGVDGYTF